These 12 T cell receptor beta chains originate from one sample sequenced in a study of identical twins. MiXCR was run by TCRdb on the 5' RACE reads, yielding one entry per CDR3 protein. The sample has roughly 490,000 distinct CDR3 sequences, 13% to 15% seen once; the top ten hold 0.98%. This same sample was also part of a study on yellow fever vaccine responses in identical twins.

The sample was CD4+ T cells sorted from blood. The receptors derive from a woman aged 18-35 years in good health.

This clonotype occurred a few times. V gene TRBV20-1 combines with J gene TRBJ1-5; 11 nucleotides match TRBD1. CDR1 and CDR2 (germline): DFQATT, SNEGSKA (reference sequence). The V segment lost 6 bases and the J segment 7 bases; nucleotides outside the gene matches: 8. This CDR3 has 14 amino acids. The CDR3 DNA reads TGCAGTGCCACCGGACAGGGGGCGCGGCAGCCCCAGCATTTT. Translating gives CSATGQGARQPQHF.

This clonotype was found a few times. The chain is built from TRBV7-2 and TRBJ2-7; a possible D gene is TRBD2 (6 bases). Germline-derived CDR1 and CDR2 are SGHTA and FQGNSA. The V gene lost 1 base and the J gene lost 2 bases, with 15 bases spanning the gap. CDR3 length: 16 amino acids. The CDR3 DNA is TGTGCCAGCAGCTTAGTGGCGGGGATCTTAGCCTACGAGCAGTACTTC. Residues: CASSLVAGILAYEQYF.

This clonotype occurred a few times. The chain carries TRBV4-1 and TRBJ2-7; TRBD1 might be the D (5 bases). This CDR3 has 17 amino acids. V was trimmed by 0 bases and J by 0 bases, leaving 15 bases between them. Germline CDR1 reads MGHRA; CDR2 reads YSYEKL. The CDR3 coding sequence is TGCGCCAGCAGCCAAGAAACTCTCCAGGGTACCTCCTACGAGCAGTACTTC. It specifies CASSQETLQGTSYEQYF.

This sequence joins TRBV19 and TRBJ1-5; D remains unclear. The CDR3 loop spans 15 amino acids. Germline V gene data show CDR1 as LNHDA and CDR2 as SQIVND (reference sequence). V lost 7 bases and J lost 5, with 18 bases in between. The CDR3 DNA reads TGTGCCAGTACAACAATGAATCCGGAGGATCAGCCCCAGCATTTT. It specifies CASTTMNPEDQPQHF.

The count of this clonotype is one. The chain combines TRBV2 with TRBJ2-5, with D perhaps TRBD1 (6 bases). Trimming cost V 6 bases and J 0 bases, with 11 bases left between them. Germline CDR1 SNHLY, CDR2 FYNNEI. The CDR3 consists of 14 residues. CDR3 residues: CASSRTGHQETQYF. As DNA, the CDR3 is TGTGCCAGCAGCCGCACAGGGCACCAAGAGACCCAGTACTTC.

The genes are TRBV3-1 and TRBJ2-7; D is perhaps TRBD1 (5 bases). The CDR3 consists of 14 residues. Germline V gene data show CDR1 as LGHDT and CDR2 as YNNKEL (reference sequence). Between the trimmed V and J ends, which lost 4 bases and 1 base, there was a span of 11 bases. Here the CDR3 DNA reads TGTGCCAGCAGCCCGAGACAGACATCCTACGAGCAGTACTTC. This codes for CASSPRQTSYEQYF.

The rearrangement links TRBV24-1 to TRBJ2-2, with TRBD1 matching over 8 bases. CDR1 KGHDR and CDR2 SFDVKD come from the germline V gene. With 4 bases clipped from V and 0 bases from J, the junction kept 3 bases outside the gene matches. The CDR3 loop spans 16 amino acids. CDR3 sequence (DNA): TGTGCCACCAGTGACCCACAGGGGGCGAACACCGGGGAGCTGTTTTTT. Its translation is CATSDPQGANTGELFF.

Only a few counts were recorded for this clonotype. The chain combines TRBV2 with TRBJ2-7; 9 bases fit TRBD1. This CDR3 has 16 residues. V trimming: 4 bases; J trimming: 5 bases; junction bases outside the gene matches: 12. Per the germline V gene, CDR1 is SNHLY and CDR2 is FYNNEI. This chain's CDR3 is CASSVFIGQGTNEQYF. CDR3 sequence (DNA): TGTGCCAGCAGTGTTTTTATCGGACAGGGGACTAACGAGCAGTACTTC.

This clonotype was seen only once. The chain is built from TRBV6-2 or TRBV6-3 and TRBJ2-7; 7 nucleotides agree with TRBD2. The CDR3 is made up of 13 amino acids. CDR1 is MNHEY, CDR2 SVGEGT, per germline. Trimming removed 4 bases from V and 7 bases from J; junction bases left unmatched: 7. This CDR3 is CASSSAGVGEQYF. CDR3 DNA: TGTGCCAGCAGTTCGGCGGGAGTAGGAGAGCAGTACTTC.

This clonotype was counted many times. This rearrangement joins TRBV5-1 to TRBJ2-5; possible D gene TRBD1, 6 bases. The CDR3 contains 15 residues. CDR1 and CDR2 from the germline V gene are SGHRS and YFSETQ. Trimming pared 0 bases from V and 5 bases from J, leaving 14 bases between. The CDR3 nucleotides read TGCGCCAGCAGCTTGGAAGACAGGCAAGGGGAGACCCAGTACTTC. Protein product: CASSLEDRQGETQYF.

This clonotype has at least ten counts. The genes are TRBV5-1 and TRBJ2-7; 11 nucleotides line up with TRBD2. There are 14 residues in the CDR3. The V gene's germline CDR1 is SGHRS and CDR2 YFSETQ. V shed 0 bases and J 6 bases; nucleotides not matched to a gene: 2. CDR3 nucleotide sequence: TGCGCCAGCAGCTTGGGGCTAGCGGGAGGCGAGCAGTACTTC. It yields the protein CASSLGLAGGEQYF.

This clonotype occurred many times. CDR3 in DNA: TGTGCCAGCTCACCCTCTGGGGATCAGCCCCAGCATTTT. This translates into CASSPSGDQPQHF. The J gene is TRBJ1-5, the V gene TRBV18; D uncertain. Germline CDR1 is KGHSH and CDR2 is LQKENI. There are 13 residues in the CDR3. V was trimmed by 3 bases and J by 5 bases, leaving 8 bases between them. The full variable domain, in which reference TRBV18 and TRBJ1-5 provide the parts outside the CDR3, is NAGVMQNPRHLVRRRGQEARLRCSPMKGHSHVYWYRQLPEEGLKFMVYLQKENIIDESGMPKERFSAEFPKEGPSILRIQQVVRGDSAAYFCASSPSGDQPQHFGDGTRLSIL.